The clone carrying this TCR beta chain was detected only a few times. Its specificity is unknown. The sample is drawn from a study of cytomegalovirus exposure and HLA in healthy donors. Study findings and constraints: The authors enumerated some 170 TCR beta chains as linked to cytomegalovirus. The authors judged a highly shared variant cluster likely a sequencing artifact. A missense variant in DCLRE1C was later tied to TCR beta V- and J-gene trimming.

The PCR made use of 60 Vbeta and 13 Jbeta primers. Measured with immunoSEQ multiplex PCR; TCRdb has only the in-frame clones, and not every one. The repertoire holds over 80,000 clones, with 73% as singletons. This CDR3 comprises 13 residues. Germline V gene data show CDR1 as MDHEN and CDR2 as SYDVKM. V shed 6 bases and J 8 bases; nucleotides not matched to a gene: 8. V gene TRBV28 combines with J gene TRBJ2-3; 7 nucleotides align to TRBD1. The TCR sequence derives from a man aged 35 to 55 in good health and CMV-seronegative. Sequenced: PBMCs. The CDR3: CASRRTGGSTQYF. The CDR3 DNA sequence: TGTGCCAGCAGACGGACAGGTGGTAGTACGCAGTATTTT.